One and the same sample provided the 30 T cell receptor beta chains below, sequenced in a study of OX40 agonist ivuxolimab in advanced cancers. The data were produced by immunoSEQ multiplex PCR, yet TCRdb's version contains in-frame clones alone and is incomplete. The sample contains about 55,000 clones, nearly 80% of which appear only once. This material consisted of CD4+ or CD8+ T cells sorted from blood, taken in a trial of the OX40 agonist ivuxolimab. Receptor source: an adult with an advanced solid tumor such as melanoma, head and neck, liver or kidney cancer.

This rearrangement joins TRBV28 to TRBJ1-5; D gene unclear. V was trimmed by 8 bases and J by 3 bases, leaving 8 bases between them. Looked up from germline, CDR1 is MDHEN and CDR2 is SYDVKM. This CDR3 is 12 amino acids long. The CDR3 loop reads CASGRINQPQHF. The CDR3 nucleotides read TGTGCCAGCGGGCGGATCAATCAGCCCCAGCATTTT. The full variable domain, completed using reference TRBV28 and TRBJ1-5, is DVKVTQSSRYLVKRTGEKVFLECVQDMDHENMFWYRQDPGLGLRLIYFSYDVKMKEKGDIPEGYSVSREKKERFSLILESASTNQTSMYLCASGRINQPQHFGDGTRLSIL.

By its share, this clone is medium-sized (0.01 to 0.1%). The V call is TRBV2, the J call TRBJ1-5; no reliable D call. CDR1 and CDR2 (germline): SNHLY, FYNNEI. The CDR3 runs 13 residues. V was pared by 6 bases and J by 4 bases, with 10 bases between. The CDR3 loop reads CASRKNNNQPQHF. In DNA, the CDR3 is TGTGCCAGCAGGAAAAACAATAATCAGCCCCAGCATTTT.

This sequence joins TRBV10-3 and TRBJ2-1; no reliable D call. The CDR3 consists of 15 residues. Germline V CDR1 and CDR2: ENHRY, SYGVKD. The CDR3 sequence: CPNQMASSSYNEQFF. Written as DNA, the CDR3 is TGTCCCAACCAAATGGCGTCGAGCTCCTACAATGAGCAGTTCTTC.

V gene TRBV27 combines with J gene TRBJ1-1; 9 nucleotides align to TRBD1. CDR3 size: 14 residues. J lost 4 bases, V lost 4 bases, and 4 bases had no gene match. Germline CDR1 is MNHEY and CDR2 is SMNVEV (reference sequence). The CDR3 reads CASSWDRDITEAFF. The CDR3 region has the DNA TGTGCCAGCAGTTGGGACAGGGATATCACTGAAGCTTTCTTT.

This clone showed up just a few times. The chain links TRBV7-9 to TRBJ1-1; the D is unclear. Per the germline V gene, CDR1 is SEHNR and CDR2 is FQNEAQ (reference sequence). Deletions cut 4 bases from V and 8 bases from J, with 14 bases between. The CDR3 totals 13 residues. The CDR3 DNA is TGTGCCAGCAGCTGGTACGCAGACGAAGAAGCTTTCTTT. Translating gives CASSWYADEEAFF.

This clone turned up a few times. The gene calls are TRBV6-5 and TRBJ1-4, with 7 bases aligning to TRBD1. The CDR3 has 16 residues. J was trimmed by 4 bases and V by 2 bases; bases with no gene match: 7. Germline CDR1 and CDR2: MNHEY and SVGAGI. This CDR3 is CASSYGPGGFNEKLFF. In nucleotides, the CDR3 is TGTGCCAGCAGTTACGGGCCAGGGGGGTTTAATGAAAAACTGTTTTTT.

V gene TRBV6-6 combines with J gene TRBJ1-1; tentatively, D is TRBD1 (6 bases). Germline V CDR1 and CDR2: MNHNY, SVGAGI (reference sequence). The CDR3 covers 11 residues. Trimming took off 6 bases at V and 10 bases at J, with 12 bases between the two ends. The CDR3 here is CASRIQGRAFF. DNA for the CDR3: TGTGCCAGCAGAATACAGGGAAGAGCTTTCTTT.

The V and J genes are TRBV29-1 and TRBJ1-2, with no clear D. The V and J ends lost 3 bases and 7 bases respectively, with 9 bases between them. Germline CDR1 reads SQVTM; CDR2 reads ANQGSEA. The CDR3 extends over 11 amino acids. The CDR3 spells CSVDAGVGYTF. Written as DNA, the CDR3 is TGCAGCGTTGACGCGGGTGTTGGCTACACCTTC.

The sample holds a few counts of this clone. This chain links TRBV12-5 with TRBJ1-1; 8 bases match TRBD1. The germline V gene encodes CDR1 LGHNT and CDR2 FRNRAP. The CDR3 has 13 amino acids. V lost 6 bases to trimming and J lost 5 bases; unmatched junction nucleotides: 5. The CDR3: CASGLQGGTEAFF. The CDR3 DNA reads as TGTGCTAGTGGCCTACAGGGGGGGACTGAAGCTTTCTTT.

This sequence joins TRBV25-1 and TRBJ1-2; D is perhaps TRBD1 (6 bases). The length of the CDR3 is 16 residues. With 10 bases removed from V and 1 base from J, the gap between germline ends came to 22 bases. Germline assignment: CDR1 MGHDK and CDR2 SYGVNS. CDR3 sequence: CATNGGGGGFNYGYTF. The CDR3 bases are TGTGCCACGAACGGCGGGGGCGGGGGGTTTAACTATGGCTACACCTTC.

The chain has TRBV7-6 and TRBJ2-3; a weak D match, TRBD1 (6 bases). In germline, CDR1 is SGHVS, CDR2 FNYEAQ. The CDR3 has 14 amino acids. Trimming left V 3 bases short and J 10 bases short, with 17 bases between. The CDR3 reads CASSFRGVRGAQYF. CDR3 nucleotide sequence: TGTGCCAGCAGCTTCAGGGGTGTACGCGGAGCGCAGTATTTT. The whole variable domain, remainder taken from reference TRBV7-6 and TRBJ2-3, is GAGVSQSPRYKVTKRGQDVALRCDPISGHVSLYWYRQALGQGPEFLTYFNYEAQQDKSGLPNDRFSAERPEGSISTLTIQRTEQRDSAMYRCASSFRGVRGAQYFGPGTRLTVL.

This chain joins TRBV12-5 and TRBJ2-1, with D possibly being TRBD2 (8 bases). CDR1 LGHNT and CDR2 FRNRAP come from the germline V gene. This CDR3 has 15 amino acids. Deletions cut 5 bases from V and 7 bases from J, with 18 bases between. The CDR3 DNA reads as TGTGCTAGTGGTCCGGGAGGGGGCGGGTATAATGAGCAGTTCTTC. It specifies CASGPGGGGYNEQFF.

The V gene is TRBV5-6, the J gene TRBJ2-1; no clear D. Trimming stripped 2 bases from V and 4 bases from J, with 4 bases between. The length of the CDR3 is 12 residues. The germline CDR1 and CDR2 sequences are SGHDT and YYEEEE. As DNA, the CDR3 is TGTGCCAGCAGCTTCAGATACAATGAGCAGTTCTTC. Amino acids: CASSFRYNEQFF.

The chain uses TRBV18 and TRBJ2-7; the D gene is possibly TRBD1 (6 bases). V shed 0 bases and J shed 4 bases, with 10 bases lying between them. From germline, CDR1 is KGHSH and CDR2 LQKENI. The CDR3 runs 14 residues. The CDR3 protein is CASSPPGGPYEQYF. In DNA form, the CDR3 reads TGTGCCAGCTCACCACCAGGGGGTCCTTACGAGCAGTACTTC.

This chain joins TRBV4-1 and TRBJ1-2; D not certain. Trimming removed 0 bases at V and 4 bases at J, with 6 bases between. Per germline, CDR1 MGHRA and CDR2 YSYEKL. This CDR3 contains 13 residues. CDR3: CASSQDPSYGYTF. The CDR3 nucleotides are TGCGCCAGCAGCCAAGACCCAAGCTATGGCTACACCTTC.

The chain couples TRBV5-1 to TRBJ1-6; tentative D call: TRBD1 (6 bases). The V gene's germline CDR1 is SGHRS and CDR2 YFSETQ. The CDR3 is made up of 14 amino acids. Trimming removed 2 bases from V and 5 bases from J, with 8 bases in between. The CDR3 region has the DNA TGCGCCAGCAGCTTTGGACAGAATAATTCACCCCTCCACTTT. Its protein is CASSFGQNNSPLHF.

This clone is a singleton in its sample. The V gene is TRBV18, the J gene TRBJ1-2; D gene unclear. The CDR3 length is 14 residues. Germline loops: CDR1 KGHSH, CDR2 LQKENI. With 0 bases removed from V and 3 bases from J, the gap between germline ends came to 8 bases. The CDR3 sequence: CASSPPARDYGYTF. CDR3 DNA: TGTGCCAGCTCACCACCGGCGAGGGACTATGGCTACACCTTC.

This chain joins TRBV10-2 and TRBJ2-7; 9 nucleotides match TRBD1. The CDR3 totals 17 residues. Germline V gene lookup returns CDR1 WSHSY and CDR2 SAAADI. The J segment lost 0 bases and the V segment lost 7 bases, leaving 13 bases of the junction unmatched. CDR3 sequence: CASKPGQGFDFSYEQYF. The CDR3 DNA reads as TGCGCCAGCAAACCGGGACAGGGTTTCGATTTCTCCTACGAGCAGTACTTC.

The chain links TRBV18 to TRBJ1-2; D is uncertain. Germline loops: CDR1 KGHSH, CDR2 LQKENI. The CDR3 runs 13 residues. V was shortened by 1 base and J by 7 bases, with 10 bases between the two germline ends. Here the CDR3 reads CASSPRSEGGYTF. The CDR3 DNA follows: TGTGCCAGCTCACCACGCAGTGAGGGTGGCTACACCTTC.

In regard to this clone: At one end, the junction sequence differs from germline, possibly due to a read error. This chain joins TRBV7-3 and TRBJ2-3; possibly TRBD1 or TRBD2 for D (5 bases each). Germline CDR1 reads SGHTA; CDR2 reads FQGTGA. This CDR3 comprises 16 residues. In nucleotides, the CDR3 is TGTGCCAGCAGTTTAAATGGGGGAGTGTGGACAGATACGCAGTATTTT. This codes for CASSLNGGVWTDTQYF.

V and J are TRBV4-3 and TRBJ2-3; either TRBD1 or TRBD2 may fit D (6 bases each). V was clipped by 11 bases and J by 3 bases, with 15 bases between them. The germline V gene has CDR1 LGHNA and CDR2 YSLEER. This CDR3 is built from 13 residues. Here the CDR3 DNA reads TGCGCCTCTGCACGGGGGCCAACAGATACGCAGTATTTT. It codes for CASARGPTDTQYF.

This chain uses TRBV7-8 with TRBJ2-5; 15 bases line up with TRBD2. This CDR3 region has 17 residues. Germline loops: CDR1 SGHVS, CDR2 FQNEAQ. Losses at the gene ends were 4 bases for V and 6 bases for J; bases not matched to a gene: 9. The CDR3 region has the DNA TGTGCCAGCAGCTCAACCGGGACTAGCGGGAGGAGAAAGACCCAGTACTTC. It translates to CASSSTGTSGRRKTQYF. The full variable domain, in which reference TRBV7-8 and TRBJ2-5 provide the parts outside the CDR3, is GAGVSQSPRYKVAKRGQDVALRCDPISGHVSLFWYQQALGQGPEFLTYFQNEAQLDKSGLPSDRFFAERPEGSVSTLKIQRTQQEDSAVYLCASSSTGTSGRRKTQYFGPGTRLLVL.

Of note for this clone: A single base separates this from a much larger clone, so it may be a read error. The J gene is TRBJ2-3, the V gene TRBV30; a possible D gene is TRBD2 (5 bases). Trimming left V 2 bases short and J 5 bases short, with 14 bases between. CDR3 length: 14 amino acids. Germline CDR1 reads GTSNPN; CDR2 reads SVGIG (reference sequence). CDR3 loop: CAWSLVGVLDTQYF. The CDR3 coding sequence is TGTGCCTGGAGTCTAGTGGGAGTTTTAGATACGCAGTATTTT.

This sequence joins TRBV19 and TRBJ2-5; D remains unclear. The V gene lost 4 bases and the J gene lost 2 bases, with 8 bases spanning the gap. CDR1 LNHDA and CDR2 SQIVND come from the germline V gene (reference sequence). This CDR3 has 13 amino acids. For the CDR3, the DNA is TGTGCCAGTAGTAGAAACTATCAAGAGACCCAGTACTTC. Translation: CASSRNYQETQYF.

This clone was recorded only once. The same CDR3 arises from other DNA sequences in this sample as well. The CDR3 sequence: CASSRSNNSPLHF. DNA for the CDR3: TGTGCCAGCAGTAGATCAAATAATTCACCCCTCCACTTT. The V and J genes are TRBV27 and TRBJ1-6; D ambiguous. The CDR3 sequence is 13 residues long. Between the trimmed V and J ends, which lost 5 bases and 5 bases, there was a span of 7 bases. CDR1 is MNHEY and CDR2 is SMNVEV in the germline V gene (reference sequence).

This rearrangement joins TRBV6-4 to TRBJ1-6; D unclear. Trimming removed 2 bases from V and 2 bases from J, with 1 base in between. CDR3 length: 13 amino acids. The germline V gene has CDR1 MRHNA and CDR2 SNTAGT. The CDR3 here is CASSDTYNSPLHF. CDR3 sequence (DNA): TGTGCCAGCAGTGACACCTATAATTCACCCCTCCACTTT.

CDR3 in amino acids: CASSSGGAGGELFF. The CDR3 region has the DNA TGTGCCAGCAGTAGCGGGGGGGCTGGCGGGGAGCTGTTTTTT. The chain uses TRBV6-6 and TRBJ2-2, with 10 positions matching TRBD2. Germline CDR1 and CDR2: MNHNY and SVGAGI (reference sequence). The CDR3 runs to 14 residues. The trim removed 5 bases at V and 7 bases at J, leaving 4 bases unmatched.

The J gene is TRBJ2-1, the V gene TRBV4-1; a weak D match, TRBD2 (6 bases). Trimming pared 1 base from V and 4 bases from J, leaving 17 bases between. This CDR3 has 17 residues. From germline, CDR1 is MGHRA and CDR2 YSYEKL. For the CDR3, the DNA is TGCGCCAGCAGCCAAGCGAGGGTAGCGGAGGGTTACAATGAGCAGTTCTTC. This translates into CASSQARVAEGYNEQFF.

The chain couples TRBV7-2 to TRBJ2-5; 7 nucleotides align to TRBD2. Unmatched junction bases numbered 14, after V lost 5 bases and J lost 11 bases. Germline V gene data show CDR1 as SGHTA and CDR2 as FQGNSA. This CDR3 contains 14 residues. The CDR3 reads CASSLRDYTGEQYF. DNA for the CDR3: TGTGCCAGCAGCCTCCGGGACTATACGGGGGAGCAGTACTTC.

This chain uses TRBV27 with TRBJ1-5, with D possibly TRBD1 on 5 matching bases. This CDR3 has 14 amino acids. V lost 2 bases, J lost 1 base, and 6 bases lay in between. Germline V gene data show CDR1 as MNHEY and CDR2 as SMNVEV (reference sequence). CDR3 in amino acids: CASSLGGSNQPQHF. In DNA form, the CDR3 reads TGTGCCAGCAGTTTAGGGGGGAGCAATCAGCCCCAGCATTTT.